The entry that follows covers one T cell receptor (beta chain) sequence. The germline gives CDR1 MDHEN, CDR2 SYDVKM. CDR3 size: 16 residues. The V end lost 4 bases, the J end lost 4 bases, and 17 bases lay between the germline ends. Original processing methods: Amplification with reference gene primers provided the estimates of nucleated cell counts. Data came from immunoSEQ multiplex PCR; TCRdb stores just in-frame clones and leaves some out. V and J calls and clone size are copied from that table; D and trimming were computed from the DNA. The sample consists of about 130,000 clones, approximately 83% of them appearing once. The data belong to a study of blood T cell repertoires in COVID-19. Study-wide context: Sources were T cells, B-cell-depleted T cells, or PBMCs; the material itself was cDNA or gDNA.

The receptor was derived from a man in his 60s with acute or convalescent COVID-19. The rearrangement uses TRBV28 and TRBJ2-1; weak D call: TRBD2 (5 bases). What was sequenced was peripheral blood. The CDR3 DNA reads TGTGCCAGCAGTTCCCTCGCGACGGGGATGTACAATGAGCAGTTCTTC. It codes for CASSSLATGMYNEQFF.